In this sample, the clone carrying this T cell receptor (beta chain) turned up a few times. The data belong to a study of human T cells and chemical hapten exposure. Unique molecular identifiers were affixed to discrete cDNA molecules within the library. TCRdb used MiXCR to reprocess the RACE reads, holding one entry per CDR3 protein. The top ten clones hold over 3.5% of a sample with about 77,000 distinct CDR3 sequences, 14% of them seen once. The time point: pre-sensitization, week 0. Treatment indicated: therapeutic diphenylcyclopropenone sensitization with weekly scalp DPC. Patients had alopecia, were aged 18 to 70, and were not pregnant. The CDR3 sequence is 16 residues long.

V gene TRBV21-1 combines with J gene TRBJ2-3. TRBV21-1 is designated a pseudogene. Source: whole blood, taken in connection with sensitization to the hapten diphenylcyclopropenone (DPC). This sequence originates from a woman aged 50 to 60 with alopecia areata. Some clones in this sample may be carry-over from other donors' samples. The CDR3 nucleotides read TGTGCCAGCAGCAGTTCTTGGCGGACTAGCACAGATACGCAGTATTTT. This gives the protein CASSSSWRTSTDTQYF.